A selection of T cell receptor beta chains follows, all from one sample in a study of human T cells and chemical hapten exposure. TCRdb reanalysed the RACE reads using MiXCR and keeps one entry per CDR3 protein. Seen here are over 300,000 distinct CDR3 sequences, roughly 5% observed once, and the top ten hold approximately 2.8%. Sequences were derived from whole blood, sampled in connection with sensitization to the hapten diphenylcyclopropenone (DPC). The source of these receptors is a woman aged 50 to 60 with alopecia areata. Some clones in this sample may be carry-over from other donors' samples. Each CDR3 is given with its conserved first and last residue. A D gene is named only where the DNA matches it firmly. Size tells how often a clone was seen (once, few, many) or the class of an expanded clone, and some rows leave it out.

>many|TRBV7-9|TRBJ2-4|.
TGTGCCAGCAGCCAGGGGCTGGAAGCCAAAAACATTCAGTACTTC
CASSQGLEAKNIQYF
>many|TRBV24-1|TRBJ2-7|.
TGTGCCACCAGTGACCCCGACACATACGAGCAGTACTTC
CATSDPDTYEQYF
>.|TRBV19|TRBJ2-7|.
TGTGCCAGTAGTATACAGGTCTCCTCCTACGAGCAGTACTTC
CASSIQVSSYEQYF
>many|TRBV4-2|TRBJ2-2|.
TGTGCCAGCAGCTGGACTGCCGGGGAGCTGTTTTTT
CASSWTAGELFF
>many|TRBV7-2|TRBJ1-1|.
TGTGCCAGCAGCTTATTCAGCTCTATGGTCACAATGAACACTGAAGCTTTCTTT
CASSLFSSMVTMNTEAFF
>many|TRBV6-5|TRBJ1-4|.
TGTGCCAGCAGGGATCATAATGAAAAACTGTTTTTT
CASRDHNEKLFF
>many|TRBV29-1|TRBJ2-7|TRBD2
TGCAGCGCGGGAGGGCCTCGGAACGAGCAGTACTTC
CSAGGPRNEQYF
>many|TRBV23-1|TRBJ2-1|.
TGCGCCAGCAGTCAATCGCTAGCCCATGAGCAGTTCTTC
CASSQSLAHEQFF
>many|TRBV9|TRBJ2-7|.
TGTGCCAGCAGCGTAGACAGCTGGGGGGAGCAGTACTTC
CASSVDSWGEQYF
>.|TRBV4-2|TRBJ2-5|.
TGTGCCAGCAGCCAAGCTGACAGCCAAGAGACCCAGTACTTC
CASSQADSQETQYF
>few|TRBV20-1|TRBJ2-3|.
TGCAGTGCTGTTAAGGGAGATACGCAGTATTTT
CSAVKGDTQYF
>many|TRBV6-2/TRBV6-3|TRBJ1-2|TRBD1
TGTGCCAGCAGCGGGACAGCAGCTAACTATGGCTACACCTTC
CASSGTAANYGYTF
>few|TRBV3-1|TRBJ1-6|.
TGTGCCAGCAGCCAAGTGCAGGATAATTCACCCCTCCACTTT
CASSQVQDNSPLHF
>few|TRBV12-3/TRBV12-4|TRBJ2-7|TRBD2
TGTGCCAGCAGCCCTGCGGGGGTCTACGAGCAGTACTTC
CASSPAGVYEQYF
>many|TRBV5-5|TRBJ2-5|.
TGTGCCAGCAGCTTTAGGTACCAAGAGACCCAGTACTTC
CASSFRYQETQYF
>few|TRBV2|TRBJ2-5|TRBD2
TGTGCCAGCAGTCCCAGCGGGAGGGCCGTGGAGACCCAGTACTTC
CASSPSGRAVETQYF
>many|TRBV27|TRBJ2-3|TRBD1
TGTGCCAGCGGAAAGAGACAGGGTTTTCCAGATACGCAGTATTTT
CASGKRQGFPDTQYF
>many|TRBV6-5|TRBJ2-1|TRBD2
TGTGCCAGCAGTTACTCGAGACTAGCGGTTTCCTACAATGAGCAGTTCTTC
CASSYSRLAVSYNEQFF
>many|TRBV20-1|TRBJ2-7|.
TGCAGTGTCCCTAAGGGGACCACCTACGAGCAGTACTTC
CSVPKGTTYEQYF
>many|TRBV28|TRBJ2-7|.
TGTGCCAGCAGTTTAGAACAGCCCTACGAGCAGTACTTC
CASSLEQPYEQYF
>few|TRBV7-9|TRBJ2-3|TRBD2
TGTGCCAGCAGCTCCCGGACTAGCGATAACTCAGATACGCAGTATTTT
CASSSRTSDNSDTQYF
>many|TRBV20-1|TRBJ2-1|.
TGCAGTGCTAAAAGGAGGGCTAACTACAATGAGCAGTTCTTC
CSAKRRANYNEQFF
>.|TRBV18|TRBJ1-1|.
TGTGCCAGCTCGCCAGAGGGAAGAATGAACACTGAAGCTTTCTTT
CASSPEGRMNTEAFF
>.|TRBV20-1|TRBJ2-5|TRBD2
TGCAGTGCTAGACCCGGGAGGGCACAACAAGAGACCCAGTACTTC
CSARPGRAQQETQYF
>few|TRBV2|TRBJ2-1|.
TGTGCCAGCATCCCCTACAATGAGCAGTTCTTC
CASIPYNEQFF
>many|TRBV30|TRBJ2-7|.
TGTGCCTGGACCCCGGGACCGGGCTACGAGCAGTACTTC
CAWTPGPGYEQYF
>many|TRBV30|TRBJ1-5|.
TGTGCCTGGGGGGCAGGGATCGGTCAGCCCCAGCATTTT
CAWGAGIGQPQHF
>many|TRBV28|TRBJ1-5|.
TGTGCCAGCAGTTTATTAGGCGGTTCTCAGCCCCAGCATTTT
CASSLLGGSQPQHF
>many|TRBV10-3|TRBJ2-3|TRBD2
TGTGCCATCAGTGGGGGACTAGCGGGAGGAGATACGCAGTATTTT
CAISGGLAGGDTQYF
>few|TRBV7-2|TRBJ1-5|.
TGTGCCAGCAGCTTAATGGGGGATCAGCCCCAGCATTTT
CASSLMGDQPQHF
>.|TRBV10-3|TRBJ1-1|.
TGTGCCATCAGTGAGCCGAGACTCCCCACTGAAGCTTTCTTT
CAISEPRLPTEAFF
>.|TRBV3-1|TRBJ2-7|TRBD2
TGTGCCAGCAGCCCCACTAGCGGGGGGCCCCACGAGCAGTACTTC
CASSPTSGGPHEQYF
>many|TRBV11-2|TRBJ2-1|.
TGTGCCAGCAGCCCGTCACCGGGACCCAGCTCCTACAATGAGCAGTTCTTC
CASSPSPGPSSYNEQFF
>few|TRBV6-5|TRBJ2-5|.
TGTGCCAGCAGTGCTAATCTGGGGGGCCTATTGGGGGAGACCCAGTACTTC
CASSANLGGLLGETQYF
>.|TRBV6-1|TRBJ2-7|.
TGTGCCAGTGAGTCGGGACTGAATTACGAGCAGTACTTC
CASESGLNYEQYF
>many|TRBV6-5|TRBJ1-1|.
TGTGCCAGCAGCCCCACCGGGGCAGCGAACACTGAAGCTTTCTTT
CASSPTGAANTEAFF
>few|TRBV12-3/TRBV12-4|TRBJ2-1|TRBD2
TGTGCCAGCAGTTTAGCGCGGGAGTGGAATGAGCAGTTCTTC
CASSLAREWNEQFF
>many|TRBV2|TRBJ2-7|TRBD1
TGTGCCAGCAGACCGGGACAGGGAGCCTACGAGCAGTACTTC
CASRPGQGAYEQYF
>many|TRBV6-1|TRBJ2-1|.
TGTGCCAGCAGTGAAGGGTTACAGGTGGACAATGAGCAGTTCTTC
CASSEGLQVDNEQFF
>many|TRBV12-2|TRBJ2-7|.
TGTGCAAGTCGCTTAGGTGGGACTAGCGGGAGAGACGAGCAGTACTTC
CASRLGGTSGRDEQYF
>many|TRBV5-1|TRBJ1-2|TRBD1
TGCGCCAGCAGCTACGATCTTGACAGGGCCTATGGCTACACCTTC
CASSYDLDRAYGYTF
>many|TRBV5-1|TRBJ1-2|TRBD1
TGCGCCAGCAGCCCGACAGGGGATAGTGGCTACACCTTC
CASSPTGDSGYTF
>.|TRBV19|TRBJ1-2|TRBD1
TGTGCCAGTTCGGGGATGGCGGGACAGGGGCACAACTATGGCTACACCTTC
CASSGMAGQGHNYGYTF
>.|TRBV7-2|TRBJ1-5|.
TGTGCCAGCAGCTTAACTGTGGATCAGCCCCAGCATTTT
CASSLTVDQPQHF
>many|TRBV6-2/TRBV6-3|TRBJ2-7|.
TGTGCCAGCAGCTATGACAGTTACGAGCAGTACTTC
CASSYDSYEQYF
>many|TRBV12-3/TRBV12-4|TRBJ2-7|TRBD2
TGTGCCAGCAGTCACCCTAGCGGGAGTCTGTACGAGCAGTACTTC
CASSHPSGSLYEQYF
>many|TRBV6-5|TRBJ2-6|.
TGTGCCAGCAGAGGGGAAGGGGGGGCCAACGTCCTGACTTTC
CASRGEGGANVLTF
>many|TRBV12-3/TRBV12-4|TRBJ2-7|.
TGTGCCAGACCCAGGGGTAAGGCCTACGAGCAGTACTTC
CARPRGKAYEQYF
>.|TRBV7-2|TRBJ2-5|.
TGTGCCAGCAGCTCTAACGTGGAGACCCAGTACTTC
CASSSNVETQYF
>many|TRBV7-2|TRBJ2-1|.
TGTGCCAGCAGCCAAGGGGCCGGACTCTCCAATGAGCAGTTCTTC
CASSQGAGLSNEQFF
>.|TRBV3-1|TRBJ1-4|.
TGTGCCAGCAGCCAAGCGTCCGAGGCCGATGAAAAACTGTTTTTT
CASSQASEADEKLFF